Shown below are 13 T cell receptor beta chains from a single sample sequenced in a study of graft-versus-host responses after intestinal transplantation. These receptors' antigens are unknown. The repertoire was sequenced with immunoSEQ multiplex PCR; TCRdb's copy has only in-frame clones and lacks some. The sample records about 99,000 clones, over 85% being singletons. The sample consisted of unstimulated CD8+ T cells sorted from spleen or lymph node cells, taken before intestinal transplant. The receptors derive from a human donor who received an intestinal transplant.

This sequence joins TRBV10-2 and TRBJ1-1, with D unclear. V shed 7 bases and J shed 3 bases, with 9 bases lying between them. This CDR3 spans 12 amino acids. The germline V gene encodes CDR1 WSHSY and CDR2 SAAADI. The CDR3, as DNA: TGCGCCAGCATCAATGGGTACACTGAAGCTTTCTTT. The encoded protein is CASINGYTEAFF.

The chain is built from TRBV7-9 and TRBJ2-7, with D unclear. CDR1 is SEHNR and CDR2 is FQNEAQ in the germline V gene (reference sequence). The CDR3 is 11 residues long. The ends were cut back, 3 bases at V and 1 base at J, with 1 base in the middle. DNA of the CDR3: TGTGCCAGCAGCTTTTCCTACGAGCAGTACTTC. Its translation is CASSFSYEQYF.

The CDR3 region is CASSQDGAPRLLHF. In DNA, the CDR3 is TGCGCCAGCAGCCAAGATGGGGCTCCGAGACTCCTCCACTTT. The chain links TRBV4-1 to TRBJ1-6, with D possibly being TRBD1 (5 bases). Germline CDR1 reads MGHRA; CDR2 reads YSYEKL. The CDR3 is 14 amino acids. The V end was cut by 0 bases, the J end by 15 bases, with 15 bases between.

The chain's CDR3 is CASSYSTPGQGAQFF. CDR3 nucleotides: TGTGCCAGCAGTTACTCAACCCCGGGACAGGGTGCGCAGTTCTTC. The V gene is TRBV6-6, the J gene TRBJ2-1; the match to TRBD1 covers 9 bases. Trimming at V came to 0 bases and at J to 12 bases, leaving 9 bases not matched to a gene. Germline V CDR1 and CDR2: MNHNY, SVGAGI (reference sequence). This CDR3 has 15 amino acids.

This chain connects TRBV13 to TRBJ2-7, with TRBD2 matching over 12 bases. The CDR3 extends over 15 amino acids. J was trimmed by 4 bases and V by 4 bases; bases with no gene match: 5. Germline V gene lookup returns CDR1 PRHDT and CDR2 FYEKMQ (reference sequence). CDR3 DNA sequence: TGTGCCAGCAGCTCGTCCGGGACTAGCGGGTACGAGCAGTACTTC. This sequence encodes CASSSSGTSGYEQYF.

The rearrangement joins TRBV2 to TRBJ1-1; 9 bases map to TRBD1. After removal of 5 bases from V and 5 bases from J, the junction contained 15 bases not matched to a gene. Per the germline V gene, CDR1 is SNHLY and CDR2 is FYNNEI. The CDR3 extends over 17 amino acids. The CDR3 loop is CASSPTGGDWGSTEAFF. CDR3 sequence (DNA): TGTGCCAGCAGTCCTACAGGGGGCGATTGGGGAAGTACTGAAGCTTTCTTT.

The J gene is TRBJ1-1, the V gene TRBV25-1; 8 bases fit TRBD1. The CDR3 contains 15 residues. In germline, CDR1 is MGHDK, CDR2 SYGVNS. The ends lost 3 bases at V and 1 base at J; junction bases unmatched: 4. The CDR3 DNA is TGTGCCAGCAGTGATTATGGACAGGGGAACACTGAAGCTTTCTTT. This sequence encodes CASSDYGQGNTEAFF.

The chain combines TRBV2 with TRBJ2-7, with 10 positions matching TRBD1. CDR3 length: 13 amino acids. Germline CDR1 SNHLY, CDR2 FYNNEI. V lost 8 bases and J lost 2; bases outside the gene matches: 3. Written as DNA, the CDR3 is TGTGCCAGCGAGGGACAGGGGCCCTACGAGCAGTACTTC. It yields the protein CASEGQGPYEQYF.

This chain connects TRBV7-9 to TRBJ1-4, with 7 bases matching TRBD1. The V gene end was trimmed by 4 bases and the J gene end by 0 bases; junction bases not matched to a gene: 11. Germline V gives CDR1 SEHNR, CDR2 FQNEAQ (reference sequence). The CDR3 covers 18 residues. CDR3 sequence (DNA): TGTGCCAGCAGCTCTCGGGACAGCGGCGGATCAACTAATGAAAAACTGTTTTTT. Residues: CASSSRDSGGSTNEKLFF.

The rearrangement joins TRBV7-9 to TRBJ2-3; unclear D gene. CDR1 is SEHNR and CDR2 is FQNEAQ in the germline V gene (reference sequence). CDR3 length equals 19 residues. V lost 1 base and J 3 bases, leaving 23 bases between the germline ends. The CDR3 coding sequence is TGTGCCAGCAGCTTAGGAAAAACCGCCCCAGAAAGGTGGACAGATACGCAGTATTTT. Its protein product is CASSLGKTAPERWTDTQYF. Complete variable domain (other parts from reference TRBV7-9 and TRBJ2-3): DTGVSQNPRHKITKRGQNVTFRCDPISEHNRLYWYRQTLGQGPEFLTYFQNEAQLEKSRLLSDRFSAERPKGSFSTLEIQRTEQGDSAMYLCASSLGKTAPERWTDTQYFGPGTRLTVL.

This rearrangement joins TRBV6-1 to TRBJ2-1, with D uncertain. This CDR3 comprises 10 residues. Trimming cost V 4 bases and J 10 bases, with 5 bases left between them. Germline values: CDR1 MNHNS, CDR2 SASEGT. The CDR3 sequence: CASSVGEQFF. The DNA of the CDR3 is TGTGCCAGCAGTGTCGGGGAGCAGTTCTTC.

The chain carries TRBV14 and TRBJ2-7; D gene unclear. Trimming stripped 3 bases from V and 6 bases from J, with 15 bases between. This CDR3 has 14 residues. CDR1 is SGHDN, CDR2 FVKESK, per germline. DNA for the CDR3: TGTGCCAGCAGCCATGCAGCAATTGGTCTCGAGCAGTACTTC. Its protein product is CASSHAAIGLEQYF.

In the case of this clone: Other DNA sequences in this sample translate to the same CDR3. The chain recombines TRBV6-1 with TRBJ1-2; no clear D gene. Trimming pared 3 bases from V and 1 base from J, leaving 3 bases between. Germline CDR1 MNHNS, CDR2 SASEGT. The CDR3 is made up of 12 amino acids. In nucleotides, the CDR3 is TGTGCCAGCAGTGAGAATAACTATGGCTACACCTTC. Protein sequence: CASSENNYGYTF.